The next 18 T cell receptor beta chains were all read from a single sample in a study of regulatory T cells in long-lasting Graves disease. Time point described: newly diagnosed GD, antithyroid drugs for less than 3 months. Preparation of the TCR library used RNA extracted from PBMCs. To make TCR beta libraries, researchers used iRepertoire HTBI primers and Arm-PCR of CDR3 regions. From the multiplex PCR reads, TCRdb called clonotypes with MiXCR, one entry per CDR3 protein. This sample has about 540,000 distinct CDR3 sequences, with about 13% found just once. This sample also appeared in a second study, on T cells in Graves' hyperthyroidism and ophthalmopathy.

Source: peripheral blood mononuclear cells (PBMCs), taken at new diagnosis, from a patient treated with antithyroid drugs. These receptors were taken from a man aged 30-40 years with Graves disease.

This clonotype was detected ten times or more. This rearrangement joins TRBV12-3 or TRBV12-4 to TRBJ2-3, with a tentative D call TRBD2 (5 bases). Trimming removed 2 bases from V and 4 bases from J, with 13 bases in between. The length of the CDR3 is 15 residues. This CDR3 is CASSLRRSGADTQYF. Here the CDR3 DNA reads TGTGCCAGCAGTTTAAGGAGGTCCGGAGCAGATACGCAGTATTTT.

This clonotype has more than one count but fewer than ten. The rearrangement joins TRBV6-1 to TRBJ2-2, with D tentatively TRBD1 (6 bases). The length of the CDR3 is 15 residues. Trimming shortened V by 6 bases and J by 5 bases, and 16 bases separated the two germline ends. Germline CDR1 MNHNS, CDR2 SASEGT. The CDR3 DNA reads TGTGCCAGCAGCCTCCAGGGGTGGGGGACCGGGGAGCTGTTTTTT. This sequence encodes CASSLQGWGTGELFF.

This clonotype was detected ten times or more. The CDR3 nucleotides read TGTGCCAGCAGCCAAGATGGCACTAGCGGGATTGAGACCCAGTACTTC. Translating it yields CASSQDGTSGIETQYF. The chain joins TRBV14 to TRBJ2-5, with 10 positions matching TRBD2. The CDR3 sequence is 16 residues long. The ends lost 0 bases at V and 5 bases at J; junction bases unmatched: 6. CDR1 and CDR2 (germline): SGHDN, FVKESK.

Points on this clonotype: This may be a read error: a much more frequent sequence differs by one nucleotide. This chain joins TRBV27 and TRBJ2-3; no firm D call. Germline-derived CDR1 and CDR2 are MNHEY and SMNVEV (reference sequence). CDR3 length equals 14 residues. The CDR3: CACSLGSSSDTQYF. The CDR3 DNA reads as TGTGCCTGCAGTTTAGGATCCAGCAGCGATACGCAGTATTTT.

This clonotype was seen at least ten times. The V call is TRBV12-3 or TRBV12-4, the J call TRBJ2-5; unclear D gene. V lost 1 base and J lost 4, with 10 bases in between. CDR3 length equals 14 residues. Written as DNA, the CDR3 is TGTGCCAGCAGTTTAGATGGCAGAGTAGAGACCCAGTACTTC. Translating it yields CASSLDGRVETQYF.

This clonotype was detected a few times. The CDR3 spells CASSQDVQGGRSEQYF. The DNA of the CDR3 is TGTGCCAGCAGCCAAGACGTACAGGGAGGAAGATCCGAGCAGTACTTC. V gene TRBV4-2 combines with J gene TRBJ2-7; the D call may be TRBD1 or TRBD2 (6 bases each). The V and J ends lost 0 bases and 6 bases respectively, with 18 bases between them. The CDR3 contains 16 residues. CDR1 is LGHNA and CDR2 is YNFKEQ in the germline V gene.

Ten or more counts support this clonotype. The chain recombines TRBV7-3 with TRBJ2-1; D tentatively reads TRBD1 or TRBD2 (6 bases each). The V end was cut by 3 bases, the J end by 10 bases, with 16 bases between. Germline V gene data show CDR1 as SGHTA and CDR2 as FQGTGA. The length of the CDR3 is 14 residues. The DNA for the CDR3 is TGTGCCAGCAGCTTCGGGGGCGGCGCGAAGGAGCAGTTCTTC. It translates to CASSFGGGAKEQFF.

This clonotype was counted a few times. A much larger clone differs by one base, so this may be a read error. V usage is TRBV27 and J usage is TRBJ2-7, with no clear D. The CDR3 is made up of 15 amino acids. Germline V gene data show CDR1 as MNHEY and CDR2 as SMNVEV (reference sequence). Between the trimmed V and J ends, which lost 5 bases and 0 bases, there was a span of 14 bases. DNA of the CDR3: TGTGCCAGCAGTCTCACAGCCGCGAGCTCCTACGAGCAGTACTTC. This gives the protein CASSLTAASSYEQYF.

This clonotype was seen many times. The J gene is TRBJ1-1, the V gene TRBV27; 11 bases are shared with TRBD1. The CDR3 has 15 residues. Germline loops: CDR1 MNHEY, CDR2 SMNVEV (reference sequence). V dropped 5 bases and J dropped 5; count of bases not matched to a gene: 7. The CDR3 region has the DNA TGTGCCAGCAGTGCATCGGACAGGGGGCAGACTGAAGCTTTCTTT. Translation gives CASSASDRGQTEAFF.

CDR3 protein: CASSPRLSDEQYF. The CDR3 nucleotides read TGCGCCAGCAGCCCGCGGCTGAGTGACGAGCAGTACTTC. The chain is built from TRBV5-1 and TRBJ2-7; D remains unclear. With 4 bases removed from V and 5 bases from J, the gap between germline ends came to 13 bases. Germline-derived CDR1 and CDR2 are SGHRS and YFSETQ. The CDR3 loop spans 13 amino acids.

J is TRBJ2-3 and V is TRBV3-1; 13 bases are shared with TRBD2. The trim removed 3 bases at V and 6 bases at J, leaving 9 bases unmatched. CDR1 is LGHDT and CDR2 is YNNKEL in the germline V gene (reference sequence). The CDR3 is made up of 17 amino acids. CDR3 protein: CASSQGTSGISSDTQYF. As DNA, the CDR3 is TGTGCCAGCAGCCAGGGGACTAGCGGGATATCGTCGGATACGCAGTATTTT.

The CDR3 bases are TGTGCCAGCAGCCCCCTTCGACTAGCGGGGATCTACGAGCAGTACTTC. Its protein is CASSPLRLAGIYEQYF. This chain links TRBV9 with TRBJ2-7; 11 bases match TRBD2. This CDR3 is built from 16 residues. Germline lookup yields CDR1 SGDLS and CDR2 YYNGEE. The junction had 9 bases not matched to a gene; V was cut back by 4 bases and J by 3 bases.

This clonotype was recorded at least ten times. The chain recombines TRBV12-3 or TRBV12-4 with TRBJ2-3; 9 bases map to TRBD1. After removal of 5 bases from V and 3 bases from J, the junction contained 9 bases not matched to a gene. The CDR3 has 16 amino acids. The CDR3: CASSLRTGVLTDTQYF. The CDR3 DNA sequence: TGTGCCAGCAGTCTCAGGACAGGGGTTTTGACAGATACGCAGTATTTT.

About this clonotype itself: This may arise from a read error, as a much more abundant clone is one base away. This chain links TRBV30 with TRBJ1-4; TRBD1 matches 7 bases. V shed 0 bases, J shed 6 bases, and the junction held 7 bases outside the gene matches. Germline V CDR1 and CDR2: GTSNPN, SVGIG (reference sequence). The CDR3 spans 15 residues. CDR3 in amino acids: CAWSVLGTDDEKLFF. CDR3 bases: TGTGCCTGGAGTGTACTCGGGACAGATGATGAAAAACTGTTTTTT.

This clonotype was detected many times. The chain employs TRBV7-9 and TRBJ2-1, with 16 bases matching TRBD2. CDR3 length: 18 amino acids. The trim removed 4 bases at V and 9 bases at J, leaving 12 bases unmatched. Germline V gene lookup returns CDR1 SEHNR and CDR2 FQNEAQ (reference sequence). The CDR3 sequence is CASSSGLAGGPVVGEQFF. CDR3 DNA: TGTGCCAGCAGCTCGGGACTAGCGGGAGGGCCCGTGGTTGGTGAGCAGTTCTTC.

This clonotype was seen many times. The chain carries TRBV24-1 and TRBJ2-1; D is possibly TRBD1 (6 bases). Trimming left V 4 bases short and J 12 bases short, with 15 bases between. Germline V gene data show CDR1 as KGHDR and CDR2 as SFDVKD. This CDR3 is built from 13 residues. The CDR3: CATSESQGTRQFF. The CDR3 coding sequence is TGTGCCACCAGTGAGTCACAGGGTACAAGGCAGTTCTTC.

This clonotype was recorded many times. CDR3 residues: CAWSGIGGSSYNEQFF. The CDR3 coding sequence is TGTGCCTGGAGTGGTATAGGTGGAAGCTCCTACAATGAGCAGTTCTTC. The chain couples TRBV30 to TRBJ2-1, with unresolved D. The CDR3 is 16 residues long. V was trimmed by 1 base and J by 0 bases, leaving 13 bases between them. The germline gives CDR1 GTSNPN, CDR2 SVGIG (reference sequence).

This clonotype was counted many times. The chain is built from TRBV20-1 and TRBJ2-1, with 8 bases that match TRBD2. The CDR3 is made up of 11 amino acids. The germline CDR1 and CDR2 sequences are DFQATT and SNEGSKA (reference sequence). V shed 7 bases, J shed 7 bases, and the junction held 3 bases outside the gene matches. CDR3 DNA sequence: TGCAGTGGTACGGGAGGGAATGAGCAGTTCTTC. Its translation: CSGTGGNEQFF.